These T cell receptor beta chains were read from a single sample in a study of blood T cell repertoires in COVID-19. Here immunoSEQ multiplex PCR was the method, and the copy in TCRdb shows in-frame clones only, minus some. The table records approximately 140,000 clones, roughly 90% of them present only once. Sequenced input: PBMCs or T cells enriched from blood (not recorded which). Receptors were obtained from a woman aged 45 to 65 who had recovered from COVID-19. Both conserved end residues are part of each CDR3. Each record gives: D gene, V gene, J gene, clone size, CDR3 protein, CDR3 DNA. The D gene is left open where the match is weak. Size is omitted from some rows. Given values are once, few, many or a class for expanded clones.

TRBD1,TRBV19,TRBJ1-6,-,CATAGQGHSPLHF,TGTGCCACTGCCGGACAGGGGCATTCACCCCTCCACTTT
-,TRBV14,TRBJ1-6,-,CASSQKLQGPNSPLHF,TGTGCCAGCAGCCAAAAACTACAGGGTCCCAATTCACCCCTCCACTTT
TRBD1,TRBV19,TRBJ2-1,-,CASEQGARNEQFF,TGTGCCAGTGAACAGGGGGCCAGAAATGAGCAGTTCTTC
-,TRBV9,TRBJ1-2,-,CASSPSTDSYGYTF,TGTGCCAGCAGCCCCTCGACGGACTCCTATGGCTACACCTTC
-,TRBV10-1,TRBJ2-3,-,CASRAGSTDTQYF,TGCGCCAGCAGGGCCGGGAGCACAGATACGCAGTATTTT
TRBD1,TRBV7-9,TRBJ1-1,-,CASSPGQGAVEAFF,TGTGCCAGCAGCCCGGGACAGGGGGCGGTTGAAGCTTTCTTT
TRBD1,TRBV19,TRBJ1-2,once,CASSILGQMPPGYTF,TGTGCCAGTAGTATCTTGGGACAGATGCCCCCTGGCTACACCTTC
TRBD1,TRBV19,TRBJ1-5,-,CASSIAQGAMSQPQHF,TGTGCCAGTAGTATAGCTCAGGGGGCGATGAGCCAGCCCCAGCATTTT
-,TRBV27,TRBJ1-1,once,CASSLDPGSGTEAFF,TGTGCCAGCAGTTTAGATCCGGGATCGGGCACTGAAGCTTTCTTT
TRBD2,TRBV7-9,TRBJ2-1,-,CASSLGALAGGPWNNEQFF,TGTGCCAGCAGCTTAGGGGCACTAGCGGGGGGGCCTTGGAACAATGAGCAGTTCTTC
-,TRBV7-2,TRBJ1-1,-,CASSLGHANTEAFF,TGTGCCAGCAGCTTAGGGCATGCAAACACTGAAGCTTTCTTT
TRBD1,TRBV18,TRBJ1-2,-,CASSPGQGIENYGYTF,TGTGCCAGCTCACCGGGACAGGGAATTGAGAACTATGGCTACACCTTC
-,TRBV5-8,TRBJ2-1,-,CASSLRGSKDEQFF,TGTGCCAGCAGCTTGAGGGGGAGTAAGGATGAGCAGTTCTTC
-,TRBV12-5,TRBJ2-3,-,CASGLMRVTDTQYF,TGTGCTAGTGGTTTGATGCGGGTAACAGATACGCAGTATTTT
TRBD2,TRBV5-4,TRBJ2-1,-,CASSLGGGRYNEQFF,TGTGCCAGCAGCTTGGGCGGGGGGAGGTACAATGAGCAGTTCTTC
-,TRBV30,TRBJ1-5,-,CAWSLTGLNQPQHF,TGTGCCTGGAGTTTAACAGGGCTCAATCAGCCCCAGCATTTT
TRBD1,TRBV10-3,TRBJ2-1,-,CAISETLRGRPHEQFF,TGTGCCATCAGTGAGACGCTCAGGGGGCGCCCCCATGAGCAGTTCTTC
-,TRBV2,TRBJ2-2,few,CASSSQGLNTGELFF,TGTGCCAGCAGTAGTCAGGGATTGAACACCGGGGAGCTGTTTTTT
TRBD1,TRBV12-5,TRBJ1-6,few,CASGTDRGNSPLHF,TGTGCTAGTGGCACGGACAGGGGAAATTCACCCCTCCACTTT
TRBD2,TRBV30,TRBJ2-7,-,CAPGASGGPSPEQYF,TGTGCCCCGGGGGCTAGCGGGGGCCCGAGTCCTGAGCAGTACTTC
-,TRBV5-4,TRBJ2-2,-,CASSFGQSNTGELFF,TGTGCCAGCAGCTTCGGACAGTCGAACACCGGGGAGCTGTTTTTT
-,TRBV5-6,TRBJ2-3,-,CASSLSSTDTQYF,TGTGCCAGCAGCCTGAGTAGCACAGATACGCAGTATTTT
TRBD1,TRBV7-9,TRBJ2-7,-,CASSLGTGGNEQYF,TGTGCCAGCAGCTTAGGGACAGGGGGCAACGAGCAGTACTTC
TRBD2,TRBV4-1,TRBJ2-7,few,CASSQREGSSYEQYF,TGCGCCAGCAGCCAACGGGAGGGGAGCTCCTACGAGCAGTACTTC
TRBD1,TRBV11-2,TRBJ1-1,-,CASSSRQGAPNTEAFF,TGTGCCAGCAGCTCGCGACAGGGGGCCCCGAACACTGAAGCTTTCTTT
TRBD1,TRBV6-4,TRBJ1-2,-,CASSVTGAMGGYTF,TGTGCCAGCAGTGTGACAGGGGCAATGGGTGGCTACACCTTC
TRBD1,TRBV7-9,TRBJ2-7,-,CASSLRQGPWGEQYF,TGTGCCAGCAGCTTGAGACAGGGGCCTTGGGGCGAGCAGTACTTC
TRBD2,TRBV10-1,TRBJ2-7,-,CASSESSAGFYEQYF,TGCGCCAGCAGTGAAAGCTCAGCGGGGTTCTACGAGCAGTACTTC
TRBD2,TRBV10-3,TRBJ2-7,-,CAISGGGEQYF,TGTGCCATCAGTGGGGGGGGCGAGCAGTACTTC
-,TRBV4-3,TRBJ2-2,-,CASSRLAGYGELFF,TGCGCCAGCAGCCGTCTGGCGGGCTACGGGGAGCTGTTTTTT
TRBD1,TRBV4-3,TRBJ2-7,-,CASSQDRGTGIVKQYF,TGCGCCAGCAGCCAAGATCGGGGGACAGGGATTGTTAAGCAGTACTTC
-,TRBV6-5,TRBJ1-2,-,CASSQDIGGYTF,TGTGCCAGCAGCCAGGATATTGGCGGCTACACCTTC
TRBD2,TRBV6-1,TRBJ2-5,-,CASSESSGGQETQYF,TGTGCCAGCAGTGAATCCAGCGGGGGGCAAGAGACCCAGTACTTC
-,TRBV19,TRBJ1-3,-,CASSIRDTGNTIYF,TGTGCCAGTAGTATCCGGGACACTGGAAACACCATATATTTT
-,TRBV29-1,TRBJ1-2,-,CSVEKRVGYGYTF,TGCAGCGTCGAAAAGAGGGTTGGATACGGCTACACCTTC
-,TRBV11-2,TRBJ2-3,-,CASSLLGGTGTPDTQYF,TGTGCCAGCAGCCTACTTGGGGGGACGGGGACCCCAGATACGCAGTATTTT
TRBD1,TRBV5-6,TRBJ2-7,-,CASSTTGGLIYEQYF,TGTGCCAGCAGCACTACAGGGGGCCTTATCTACGAGCAGTACTTC
TRBD1,TRBV9,TRBJ2-7,-,CASSVAGTGTEQYF,TGTGCCAGCAGCGTAGCGGGGACAGGCACCGAGCAGTACTTC
-,TRBV6-2/TRBV6-3,TRBJ2-3,-,CASSSIGGGDTQYF,TGTGCCAGCAGTTCAATTGGAGGCGGAGATACGCAGTATTTT
TRBD2,TRBV19,TRBJ2-3,-,CASSISERGSDTQYF,TGTGCCAGTAGTATAAGTGAGCGGGGTTCAGATACGCAGTATTTT
-,TRBV3-1/TRBV3-2,TRBJ1-4,-,CASSQDGAGAGNEKLFF,TGTGCCAGCAGCCAAGACGGTGCGGGGGCGGGTAATGAAAAACTGTTTTTT
-,TRBV12-1,TRBJ2-5,-,CASPIPSSLRETQYF,TGTGCCAGCCCCATTCCCTCTAGTTTGAGAGAGACCCAGTACTTC
TRBD2,TRBV7-2,TRBJ2-5,-,CASSFPGGGETQYF,TGTGCCAGCAGCTTCCCGGGGGGAGGGGAGACCCAGTACTTC
-,TRBV5-1,TRBJ2-7,-,CASSHPKDSYEQYF,TGCGCCAGCAGCCACCCAAAGGACAGCTACGAGCAGTACTTC
-,TRBV5-5,TRBJ1-5,-,CASSLAGGNQPQHF,TGTGCCAGCAGCTTGGCGGGGGGCAATCAGCCCCAGCATTTT
-,TRBV12-3/TRBV12-4,TRBJ2-2,-,CASGGEIGELFF,TGTGCCAGCGGCGGGGAGATCGGGGAGCTGTTTTTT
-,TRBV11-2,TRBJ1-5,-,CASSSMSDQPQHF,TGTGCCAGCAGCTCAATGAGCGATCAGCCCCAGCATTTT